This T cell receptor (beta chain) emerged from a study of T cells in Graves' hyperthyroidism and ophthalmopathy. Patients aged 18 to 65 had newly diagnosed hyperthyroidism lasting under 2 months. At first hyperthyroidism diagnosis, before any ophthalmopathy symptoms, the blood sample was collected. Using RNA transcripts as the source, TCR beta CDR3 regions were amplified. Primed by the HTBI set, a first-round RT-PCR was run on the TCR CDR3. One entry per CDR3 protein results from TCRdb running MiXCR on the multiplex PCR reads. In the table there are about 300,000 distinct CDR3 sequences, roughly 14% of which are singletons. The CDR3 has 16 residues. In germline, CDR1 is MDHEN, CDR2 SYDVKM. Comment on this clonotype: Given a much more abundant clone one base away, this may be a read error.

The rearrangement uses TRBV28 and TRBJ1-2; 7 positions agree with TRBD1. This sequence originates from a young woman with Graves' hyperthyroidism that later progressed to Graves' ophthalmopathy. The sequenced material came from blood. The CDR3 sequence is CASSTGTGEVGDGCTF. As DNA, the CDR3 is TGTGCCAGCAGTACCGGAACAGGGGAGGTCGGGGATGGCTGCACCTTC.